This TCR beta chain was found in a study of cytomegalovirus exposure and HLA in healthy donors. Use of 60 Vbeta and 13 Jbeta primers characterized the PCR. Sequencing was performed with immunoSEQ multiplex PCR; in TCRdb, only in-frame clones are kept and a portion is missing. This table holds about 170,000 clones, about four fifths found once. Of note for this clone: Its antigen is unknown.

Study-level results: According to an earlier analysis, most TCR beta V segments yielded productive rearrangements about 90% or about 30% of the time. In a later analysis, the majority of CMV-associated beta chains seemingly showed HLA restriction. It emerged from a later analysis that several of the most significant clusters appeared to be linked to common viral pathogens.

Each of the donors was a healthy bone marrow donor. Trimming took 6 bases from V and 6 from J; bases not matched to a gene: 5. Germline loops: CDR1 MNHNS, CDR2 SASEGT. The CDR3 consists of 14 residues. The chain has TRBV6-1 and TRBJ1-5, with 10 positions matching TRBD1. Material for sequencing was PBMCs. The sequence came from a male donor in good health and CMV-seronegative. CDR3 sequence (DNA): TGTGCCAGCAGCGCGACAGGGGGCGTTCAGCCCCAGCATTTT. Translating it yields CASSATGGVQPQHF.